Each of the 11 T cell receptor beta chains below was sequenced from the same sample in a study of blood T cell repertoires in COVID-19 (TCRdb year 2020). To prepare the library, the immunoSEQ multiplex PCR assay was applied. Sourced from immuneACCESS, this table was stored by TCRdb with only in-frame sequences that have V and J called. A share of the clones is absent; for the studies checked, an unresolved V gene accounts for under half, and the remainder has no known explanation. The sample yields about 210,000 clones; 89% were counted once. The ten largest clones take up around 4.8% of the sample. Material: peripheral blood. The receptors here all came from a woman between 40 and 55 years old with acute or convalescent COVID-19.

The gene calls are TRBV6-5 and TRBJ2-2, with TRBD1 identical over 7 bases. The CDR3 has 13 residues. Losses at the gene ends were 6 bases for V and 6 bases for J; bases not matched to a gene: 4. Germline CDR1 MNHEY, CDR2 SVGAGI. DNA of the CDR3: TGTGCCAGCAGGGGGACAGCCCCCGGGGAGCTGTTTTTT. Translated: CASRGTAPGELFF.

The chain combines TRBV5-5 with TRBJ1-6, with D maybe TRBD1 (6 bases). The CDR3 has 17 amino acids. Trimming shortened V by 4 bases and J by 0 bases, and 14 bases separated the two germline ends. Germline V gives CDR1 SGHKS, CDR2 YYEKEE (reference sequence). The CDR3 nucleotides are TGTGCCAGCAGCCCCGGGGGGCAGGGCTCCTATAATTCACCCCTCCACTTT. Its protein product is CASSPGGQGSYNSPLHF. The entire variable domain, with the rest obtained from reference TRBV5-5 and TRBJ1-6, is as follows: DAGVTQSPTHLIKTRGQQVTLRCSPISGHKSVSWYQQVLGQGPQFIFQYYEKEERGRGNFPDRFSARQFPNYSSELNVNALLLGDSALYLCASSPGGQGSYNSPLHFGNGTRLTVT.

V and J are TRBV25-1 and TRBJ1-6, with D hard to call. The CDR3 has 14 residues. Per the germline V gene, CDR1 is MGHDK and CDR2 is SYGVNS. The V gene lost 3 bases and the J gene lost 6 bases, with 9 bases spanning the gap. CDR3 amino acids: CASSEVGRNSPLHF. The CDR3 region has the DNA TGTGCCAGCAGTGAGGTGGGCCGTAATTCACCCCTCCACTTT.

The chain has TRBV3-1 (or the pseudogene TRBV3-2) and TRBJ2-5, with D perhaps matching TRBD2 (6 bases). CDR3 length: 14 residues. Germline CDR1 reads LGHDT; CDR2 reads YNNKEL (reference sequence). The V end was cut by 4 bases, the J end by 1 base, with 10 bases between. CDR3 nucleotide sequence: TGTGCCAGCAGCCTACGGGGGAGCCAAGAGACCCAGTACTTC. It translates to CASSLRGSQETQYF.

V is TRBV3-1 (or the pseudogene TRBV3-2) and J is TRBJ2-2; a possible D gene is TRBD1 (6 bases). Germline CDR1 and CDR2: LGHDT and YNNKEL (reference sequence). The CDR3 length is 14 residues. V lost 5 bases and J lost 1, with 8 bases in between. The CDR3 spells CASSWGQNTGELFF. For the CDR3, the DNA is TGTGCCAGCAGCTGGGGACAGAACACCGGGGAGCTGTTTTTT.

Written as DNA, the CDR3 is TGCGCCAGCAGCGGGACAGAAAACACCGGGGAGCTGTTTTTT. Protein: CASSGTENTGELFF. The gene calls are TRBV5-1 and TRBJ2-2, with TRBD1 matching 7 bases. Unmatched junction bases numbered 2, after V lost 4 bases and J lost 2 bases. Germline assignment: CDR1 SGHRS and CDR2 YFSETQ. There are 14 residues in the CDR3.

The chain carries TRBV11-2 and TRBJ2-5; 7 bases are shared with TRBD2. V lost 7 bases to trimming and J lost 3 bases; unmatched junction nucleotides: 11. Germline V gene sequence: CDR1 SGHAT, CDR2 FQNNGV. The CDR3 length is 15 residues. This chain's CDR3 is CASIRASGREETQYF. The CDR3 bases are TGTGCCAGCATCAGAGCTAGCGGAAGGGAAGAGACCCAGTACTTC.

The rearrangement links TRBV4-1 to TRBJ2-3, with TRBD2 identical over 10 bases. Germline CDR1 reads MGHRA; CDR2 reads YSYEKL. V lost 1 base to trimming and J lost 5 bases; unmatched junction nucleotides: 9. The CDR3 is made up of 17 amino acids. Written as DNA, the CDR3 is TGCGCCAGCAGCCAAGTAATAGCGGGGGGCGTGGGAGATACGCAGTATTTT. This gives the protein CASSQVIAGGVGDTQYF.

The chain combines TRBV11-2 with TRBJ2-1; D might be TRBD2 (6 bases). Germline CDR1 reads SGHAT; CDR2 reads FQNNGV. Trimming shortened V by 7 bases and J by 0 bases, and 16 bases separated the two germline ends. The CDR3 is 16 residues long. CDR3 region: CASTPAGGSSYNEQFF. CDR3 DNA sequence: TGTGCCAGCACCCCTGCCGGGGGTAGCTCCTACAATGAGCAGTTCTTC.

The chain employs TRBV29-1 and TRBJ1-2; D is perhaps TRBD1 (6 bases). From germline, CDR1 is SQVTM and CDR2 ANQGSEA. There are 11 residues in the CDR3. The V end lost 7 bases, the J end lost 4 bases, and 10 bases lay between the germline ends. The chain's CDR3 is CSGRDTYGYTF. The CDR3 DNA reads TGCAGCGGTCGGGACACCTATGGCTACACCTTC.

The chain has TRBV6-1 and TRBJ2-6; D is undetermined. V lost 1 base and J lost 0, with 7 bases in between. The germline gives CDR1 MNHNS, CDR2 SASEGT. This CDR3 contains 16 residues. CDR3 sequence reads: CASSEDSGSGANVLTF. The CDR3 nucleotides read TGTGCCAGCAGTGAAGACAGTGGCTCTGGGGCCAACGTCCTGACTTTC.